What follows describes a single T cell receptor (beta chain). Its cognate antigen is unknown. The source of the sample is a study of cytomegalovirus exposure and HLA in healthy donors. 13 Jbeta primers and 60 Vbeta primers were used for the PCR. Only in-frame clones appear in the TCRdb table, and some are missing; sequencing was by immunoSEQ multiplex PCR. There are roughly 67,000 clones in the sample; approximately 75% occur only once, and 7.8% lies in the top ten. J lost 0 bases, V lost 6 bases, and 2 bases had no gene match. The CDR3 has 14 residues. Germline V gene sequence: CDR1 SGHVS, CDR2 FNYEAQ. Study findings and constraints: An analysis that was carried out later associated approximately 15,000 TCR beta sequences with HLA alleles at 0.05 false discovery rate.

The rearrangement links TRBV7-6 to TRBJ1-1; TRBD1 matches at 9 bases. The receptor was isolated from a man between 60 and 75 years old in good health and CMV-seropositive. Sample: PBMCs. CDR3 in amino acids: CASRDRGVNTEAFF. CDR3 coding DNA: TGTGCCAGCAGGGACAGGGGCGTGAACACTGAAGCTTTCTTT.